This T cell receptor beta chain stems from a study of post-analysis software for immune sequencing data. For the study at large: Disease trajectories encompassed relapsing-remitting, secondary progressive and progressive-relapsing multiple sclerosis. General observations from the study: Higher frequency in patients than in controls was seen for about 5 TRBV segments, with TRBV5-6, TRBV5-1 and TRBV20-1 among them. Comparison with controls showed significantly lower normalized Chao1 diversity in multiple sclerosis patients.

This clonotype was found a few times. Antigen specificity is unknown. Presence of unique molecular identifiers characterized the TCR beta cDNA libraries. TCRdb fed the PCR reads into MiXCR, producing one record per CDR3 protein. This table has roughly 570,000 distinct CDR3 sequences, around 34% appearing once. The germline V and J ends were trimmed by 5 bases and 7 bases, with 18 bases remaining between them. This CDR3 spans 13 amino acids. CDR1 and CDR2 from the germline V gene are DFQATT and SNEGSKA (reference sequence). The TCR comes from a girl aged 2 to 17 with multiple sclerosis. The rearrangement uses TRBV20-1 and TRBJ2-7, with D maybe TRBD2 (6 bases). The sequenced sample consisted of blood. The CDR3 DNA reads TGCAGTGCTGTTCGGGAGCCAGGACGGGAGCAGTACTTC. Its translation: CSAVREPGREQYF.